This T cell receptor beta chain was obtained from a study of glioma-infiltrating T cells after dendritic cell vaccination. Study context: Dendritic cell vaccination trial patients had either newly diagnosed or recurrent glioblastoma.

Data came from immunoSEQ multiplex PCR; TCRdb stores just in-frame clones and leaves some out. The profile shows 45,000 to 50,000 clones, about 85% of them singletons. Germline CDR1 reads GTSNPN; CDR2 reads SVGIG (reference sequence). This CDR3 spans 13 amino acids. The V end was cut by 0 bases, the J end by 9 bases, with 12 bases between. Sequencing used blood, obtained before dendritic cell vaccination. The TCR originated in a human donor with glioblastoma. This chain links TRBV30 with TRBJ2-1; no clear D gene. The CDR3 coding sequence is TGTGCCTGGAGTGTACTGTCCCCTGGTGAGCAGTTCTTC. Translation: CAWSVLSPGEQFF.